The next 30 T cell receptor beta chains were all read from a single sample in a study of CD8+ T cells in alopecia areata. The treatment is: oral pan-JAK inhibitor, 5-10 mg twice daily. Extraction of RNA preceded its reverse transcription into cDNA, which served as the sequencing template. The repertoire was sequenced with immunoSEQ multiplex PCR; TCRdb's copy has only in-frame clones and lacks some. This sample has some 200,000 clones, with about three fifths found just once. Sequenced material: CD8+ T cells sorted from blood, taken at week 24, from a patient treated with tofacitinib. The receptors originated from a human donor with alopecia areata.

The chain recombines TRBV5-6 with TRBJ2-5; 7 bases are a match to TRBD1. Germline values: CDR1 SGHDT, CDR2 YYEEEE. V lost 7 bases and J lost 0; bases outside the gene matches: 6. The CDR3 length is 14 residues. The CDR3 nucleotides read TGTGCCAGCTCCGGGACAGAGAACCAAGAGACCCAGTACTTC. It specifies CASSGTENQETQYF.

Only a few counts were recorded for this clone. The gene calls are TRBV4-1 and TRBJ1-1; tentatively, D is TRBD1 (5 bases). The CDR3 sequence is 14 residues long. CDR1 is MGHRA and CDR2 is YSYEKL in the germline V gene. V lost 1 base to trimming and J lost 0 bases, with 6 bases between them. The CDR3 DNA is TGCGCCAGCAGCCAAGGGGACGTGAACACTGAAGCTTTCTTT. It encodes CASSQGDVNTEAFF.

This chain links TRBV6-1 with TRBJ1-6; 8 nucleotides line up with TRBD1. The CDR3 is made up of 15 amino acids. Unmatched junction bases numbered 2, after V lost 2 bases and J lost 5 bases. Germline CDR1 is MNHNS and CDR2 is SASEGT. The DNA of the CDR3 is TGTGCCAGCAGTGAATGGGACAGGAATAATTCACCCCTCCACTTT. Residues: CASSEWDRNNSPLHF.

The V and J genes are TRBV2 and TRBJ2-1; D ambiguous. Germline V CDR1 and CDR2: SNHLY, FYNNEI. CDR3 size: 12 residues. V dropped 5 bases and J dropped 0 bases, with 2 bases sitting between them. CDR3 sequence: CASSLSYNEQFF. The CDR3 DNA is TGTGCCAGCAGTCTCTCCTACAATGAGCAGTTCTTC.

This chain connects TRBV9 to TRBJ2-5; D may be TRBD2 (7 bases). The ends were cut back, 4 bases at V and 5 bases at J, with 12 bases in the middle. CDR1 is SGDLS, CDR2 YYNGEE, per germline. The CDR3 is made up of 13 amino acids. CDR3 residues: CASSPEGGETQYF. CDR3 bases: TGTGCCAGCAGCCCGGAGGGGGGGGAGACCCAGTACTTC.

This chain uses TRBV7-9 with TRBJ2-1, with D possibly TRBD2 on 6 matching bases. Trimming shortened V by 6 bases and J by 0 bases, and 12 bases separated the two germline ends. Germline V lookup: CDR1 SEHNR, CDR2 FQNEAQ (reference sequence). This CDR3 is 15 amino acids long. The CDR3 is CASRVGGSSYNEQFF. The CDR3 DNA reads TGTGCCAGCAGGGTTGGGGGGAGCTCCTACAATGAGCAGTTCTTC.

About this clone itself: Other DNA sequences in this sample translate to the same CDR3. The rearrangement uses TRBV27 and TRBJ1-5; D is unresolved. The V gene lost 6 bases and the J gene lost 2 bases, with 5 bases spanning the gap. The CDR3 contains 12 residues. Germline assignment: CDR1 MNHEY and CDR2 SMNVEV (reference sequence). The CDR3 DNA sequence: TGTGCCAGCAGGAGAGGCAATCAGCCCCAGCATTTT. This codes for CASRRGNQPQHF.

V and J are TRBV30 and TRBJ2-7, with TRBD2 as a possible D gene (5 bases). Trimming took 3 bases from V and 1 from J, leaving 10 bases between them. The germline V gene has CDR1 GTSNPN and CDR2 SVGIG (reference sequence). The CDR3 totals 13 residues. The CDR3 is CAWRIRGSYEQYF. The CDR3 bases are TGTGCCTGGAGGATACGGGGTTCCTACGAGCAGTACTTC.

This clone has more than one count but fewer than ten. The CDR3 sequence is CASSFGTGSTDTQYF. The DNA of the CDR3 is TGTGCCAGCAGCTTCGGGACAGGCAGCACAGATACGCAGTATTTT. The chain links TRBV5-6 to TRBJ2-3, with 8 positions matching TRBD1. Looked up from germline, CDR1 is SGHDT and CDR2 is YYEEEE. Trimming removed 2 bases from V and 0 bases from J; junction bases left unmatched: 2. This CDR3 has 15 amino acids.

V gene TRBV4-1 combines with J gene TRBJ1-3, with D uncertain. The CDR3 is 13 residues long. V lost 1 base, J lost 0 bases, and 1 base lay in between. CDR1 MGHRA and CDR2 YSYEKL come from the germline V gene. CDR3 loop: CASSQVSGNTIYF. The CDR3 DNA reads TGCGCCAGCAGCCAAGTCTCTGGAAACACCATATATTTT.

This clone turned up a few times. The DNA of the CDR3 is TGTGCCAGCAGTAACAGGGAAGCCGGGGAGCTGTTTTTT. Protein sequence: CASSNREAGELFF. The chain uses TRBV2 and TRBJ2-2; a possible D gene is TRBD1 (6 bases). V was clipped by 5 bases and J by 6 bases, with 10 bases between them. There are 13 residues in the CDR3. Germline CDR1 and CDR2: SNHLY and FYNNEI.

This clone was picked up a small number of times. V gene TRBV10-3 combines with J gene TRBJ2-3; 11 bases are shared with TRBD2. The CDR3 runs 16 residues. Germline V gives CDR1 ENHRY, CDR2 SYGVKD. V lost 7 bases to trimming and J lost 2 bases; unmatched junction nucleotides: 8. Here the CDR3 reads CAITHLAGGPTDTQYF. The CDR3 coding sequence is TGTGCCATCACCCACCTAGCGGGGGGTCCCACAGATACGCAGTATTTT.

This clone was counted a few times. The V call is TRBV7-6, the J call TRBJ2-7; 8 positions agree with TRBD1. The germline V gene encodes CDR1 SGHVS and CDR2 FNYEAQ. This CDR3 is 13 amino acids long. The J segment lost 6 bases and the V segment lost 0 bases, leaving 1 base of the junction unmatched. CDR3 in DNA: TGTGCCAGCAGCTTAGCAACAGGGGGCGAGCAGTACTTC. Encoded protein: CASSLATGGEQYF.

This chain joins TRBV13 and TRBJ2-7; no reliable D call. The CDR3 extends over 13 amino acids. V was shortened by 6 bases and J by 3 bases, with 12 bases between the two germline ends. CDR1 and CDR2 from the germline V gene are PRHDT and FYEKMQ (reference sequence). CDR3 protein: CASSPSGLYEQYF. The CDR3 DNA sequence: TGTGCCAGCAGTCCCTCAGGCCTCTACGAGCAGTACTTC.

CDR3 protein: CASSIALTGYGYTF. The CDR3 DNA reads TGTGCCAGTAGTATTGCCCTCACGGGGTACGGCTACACCTTC. The genes are TRBV19 and TRBJ1-2; D unresolved. The V gene lost 3 bases and the J gene lost 8 bases, with 16 bases spanning the gap. This CDR3 contains 14 residues. Germline CDR1 reads LNHDA; CDR2 reads SQIVND (reference sequence).

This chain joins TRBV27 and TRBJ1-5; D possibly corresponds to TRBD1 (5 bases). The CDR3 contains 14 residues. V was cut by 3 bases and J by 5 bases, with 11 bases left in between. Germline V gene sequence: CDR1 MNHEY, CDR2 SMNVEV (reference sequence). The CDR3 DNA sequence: TGTGCCAGCAGTTTCGGGGGAGGGGATCAGCCCCAGCATTTT. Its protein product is CASSFGGGDQPQHF.

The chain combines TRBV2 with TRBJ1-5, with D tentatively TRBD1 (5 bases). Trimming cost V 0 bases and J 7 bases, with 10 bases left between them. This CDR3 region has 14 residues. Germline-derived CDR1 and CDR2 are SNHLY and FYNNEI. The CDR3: CASSEAPGRQPQHF. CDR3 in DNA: TGTGCCAGCAGTGAAGCGCCAGGGAGACAGCCCCAGCATTTT.

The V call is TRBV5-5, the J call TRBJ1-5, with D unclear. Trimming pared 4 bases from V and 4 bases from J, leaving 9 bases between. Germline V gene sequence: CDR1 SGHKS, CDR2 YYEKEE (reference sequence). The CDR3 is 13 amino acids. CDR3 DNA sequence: TGTGCCAGCAGCATCGACTGGAATCAGCCCCAGCATTTT. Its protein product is CASSIDWNQPQHF.

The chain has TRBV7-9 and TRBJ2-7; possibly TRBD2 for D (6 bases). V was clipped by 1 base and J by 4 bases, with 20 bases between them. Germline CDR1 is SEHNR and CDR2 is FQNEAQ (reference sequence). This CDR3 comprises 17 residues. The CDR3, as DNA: TGTGCCAGCAGCTTAGAGCCCCCGGGGCGGGGAGTTTACGAGCAGTACTTC. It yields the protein CASSLEPPGRGVYEQYF.

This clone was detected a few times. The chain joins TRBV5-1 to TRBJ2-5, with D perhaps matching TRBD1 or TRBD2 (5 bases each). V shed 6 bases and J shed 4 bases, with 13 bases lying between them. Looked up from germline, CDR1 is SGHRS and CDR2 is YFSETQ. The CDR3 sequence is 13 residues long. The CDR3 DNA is TGCGCCAGCAATATGGGACGACGAGAGACCCAGTACTTC. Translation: CASNMGRRETQYF.

The CDR3 sequence is CASRGTANYEQYF. The CDR3 nucleotides are TGCGCCAGCAGGGGCACAGCAAACTACGAGCAGTACTTC. This sequence joins TRBV10-1 and TRBJ2-7; no reliable D call. Germline-derived CDR1 and CDR2 are WNHNN and SYGVQD (reference sequence). The CDR3 runs 13 residues. With 6 bases removed from V and 3 bases from J, the gap between germline ends came to 12 bases.

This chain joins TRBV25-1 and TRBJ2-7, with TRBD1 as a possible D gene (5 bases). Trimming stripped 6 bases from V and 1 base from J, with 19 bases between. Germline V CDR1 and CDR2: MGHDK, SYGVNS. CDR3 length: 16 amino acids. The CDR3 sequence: CASRLWGLGVSYEQYF. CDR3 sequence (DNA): TGTGCCAGCAGACTGTGGGGATTAGGGGTTTCCTACGAGCAGTACTTC.

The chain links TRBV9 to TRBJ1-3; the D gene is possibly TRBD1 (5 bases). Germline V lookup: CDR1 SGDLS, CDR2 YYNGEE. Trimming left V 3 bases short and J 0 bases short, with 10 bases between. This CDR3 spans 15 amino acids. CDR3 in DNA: TGTGCCAGCAGCGCGGACATCAGCTCTGGAAACACCATATATTTT. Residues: CASSADISSGNTIYF.

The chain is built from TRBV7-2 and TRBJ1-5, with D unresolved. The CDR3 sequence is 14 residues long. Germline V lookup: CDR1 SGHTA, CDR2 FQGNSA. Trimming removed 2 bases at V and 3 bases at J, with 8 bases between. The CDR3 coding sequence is TGTGCCAGCAGCTTAACAAGGGTCAATCAGCCCCAGCATTTT. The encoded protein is CASSLTRVNQPQHF.

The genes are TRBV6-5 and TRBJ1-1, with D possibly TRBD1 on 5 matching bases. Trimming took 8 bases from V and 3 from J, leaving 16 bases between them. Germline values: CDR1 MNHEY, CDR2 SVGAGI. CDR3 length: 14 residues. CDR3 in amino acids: CASARRGGDTEAFF. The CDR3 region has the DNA TGTGCCAGCGCGCGAAGGGGAGGCGACACTGAAGCTTTCTTT.

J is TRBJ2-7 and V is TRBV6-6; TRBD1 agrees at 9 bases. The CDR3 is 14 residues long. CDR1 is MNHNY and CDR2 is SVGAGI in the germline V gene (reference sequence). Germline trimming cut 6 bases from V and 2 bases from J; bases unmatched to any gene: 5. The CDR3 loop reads CASRPGQGPYEQYF. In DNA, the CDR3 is TGTGCCAGCAGGCCGGGACAGGGTCCCTACGAGCAGTACTTC.

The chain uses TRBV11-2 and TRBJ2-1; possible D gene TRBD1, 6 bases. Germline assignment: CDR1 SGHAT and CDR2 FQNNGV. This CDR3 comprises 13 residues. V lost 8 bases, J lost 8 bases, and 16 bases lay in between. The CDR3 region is CASSLGAGDEQFF. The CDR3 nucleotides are TGTGCCAGCTCATTGGGGGCTGGGGATGAGCAGTTCTTC.

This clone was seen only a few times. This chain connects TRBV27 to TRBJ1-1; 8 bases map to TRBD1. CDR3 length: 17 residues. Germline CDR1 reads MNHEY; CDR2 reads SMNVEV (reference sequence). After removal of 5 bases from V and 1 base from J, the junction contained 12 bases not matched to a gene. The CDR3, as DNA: TGTGCCAGCAGTATAGGACAGGGAACTCTAGGGAACACTGAAGCTTTCTTT. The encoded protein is CASSIGQGTLGNTEAFF.

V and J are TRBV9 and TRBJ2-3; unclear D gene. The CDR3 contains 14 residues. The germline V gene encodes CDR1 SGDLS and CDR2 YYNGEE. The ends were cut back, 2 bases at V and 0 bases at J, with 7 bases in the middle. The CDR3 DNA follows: TGTGCCAGCAGCGTTGACTCGAGCACAGATACGCAGTATTTT. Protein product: CASSVDSSTDTQYF.

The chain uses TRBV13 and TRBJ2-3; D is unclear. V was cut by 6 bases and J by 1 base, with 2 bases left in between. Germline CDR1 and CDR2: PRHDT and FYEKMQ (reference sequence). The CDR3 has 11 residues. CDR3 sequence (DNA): TGTGCCAGCAGTCGCACAGATACGCAGTATTTT. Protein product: CASSRTDTQYF.